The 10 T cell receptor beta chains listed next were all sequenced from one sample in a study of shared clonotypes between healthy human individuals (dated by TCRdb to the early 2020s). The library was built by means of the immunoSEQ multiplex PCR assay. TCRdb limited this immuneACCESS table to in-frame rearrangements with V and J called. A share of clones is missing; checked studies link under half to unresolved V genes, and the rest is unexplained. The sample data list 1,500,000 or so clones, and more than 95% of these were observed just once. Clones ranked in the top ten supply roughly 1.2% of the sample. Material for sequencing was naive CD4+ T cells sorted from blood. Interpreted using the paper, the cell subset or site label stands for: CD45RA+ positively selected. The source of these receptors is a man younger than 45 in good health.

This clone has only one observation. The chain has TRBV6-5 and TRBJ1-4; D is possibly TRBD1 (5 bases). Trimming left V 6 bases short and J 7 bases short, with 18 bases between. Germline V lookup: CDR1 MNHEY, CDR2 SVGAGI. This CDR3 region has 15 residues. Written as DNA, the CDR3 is TGTGCCAGCAGAACGGAGAGCGGGACTGCTGAAAAACTGTTTTTT. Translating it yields CASRTESGTAEKLFF.

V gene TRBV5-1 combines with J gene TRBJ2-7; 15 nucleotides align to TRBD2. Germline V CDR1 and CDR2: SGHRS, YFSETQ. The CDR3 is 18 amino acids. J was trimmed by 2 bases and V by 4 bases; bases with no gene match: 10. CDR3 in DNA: TGCGCCAGCAGCCCGGGACTAGCGGGAGGACCCGGTACCTACGAGCAGTACTTC. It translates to CASSPGLAGGPGTYEQYF.

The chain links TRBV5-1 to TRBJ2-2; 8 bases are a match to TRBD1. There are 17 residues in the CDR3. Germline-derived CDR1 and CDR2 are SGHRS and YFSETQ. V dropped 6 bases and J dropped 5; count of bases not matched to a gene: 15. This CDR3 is CASTLLPRGRVTGELFF. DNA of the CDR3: TGCGCCAGCACCCTTCTCCCCAGGGGGCGGGTGACCGGGGAGCTGTTTTTT.

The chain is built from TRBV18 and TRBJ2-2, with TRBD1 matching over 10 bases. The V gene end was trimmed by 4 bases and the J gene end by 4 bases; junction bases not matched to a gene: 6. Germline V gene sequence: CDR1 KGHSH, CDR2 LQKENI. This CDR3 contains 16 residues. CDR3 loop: CASSLGTGDGTGELFF. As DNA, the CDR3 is TGTGCCAGCTCACTCGGGACAGGGGACGGCACCGGGGAGCTGTTTTTT. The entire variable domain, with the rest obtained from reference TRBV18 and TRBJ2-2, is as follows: NAGVMQNPRHLVRRRGQEARLRCSPMKGHSHVYWYRQLPEEGLKFMVYLQKENIIDESGMPKERFSAEFPKEGPSILRIQQVVRGDSAAYFCASSLGTGDGTGELFFGEGSRLTVL.

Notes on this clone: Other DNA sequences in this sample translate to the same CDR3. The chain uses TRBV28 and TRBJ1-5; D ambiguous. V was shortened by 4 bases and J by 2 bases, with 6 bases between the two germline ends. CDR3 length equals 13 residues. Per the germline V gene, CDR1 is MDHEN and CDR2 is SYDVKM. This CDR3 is CASSSPGNQPQHF. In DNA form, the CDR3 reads TGTGCCAGCAGTTCTCCGGGCAATCAGCCCCAGCATTTT. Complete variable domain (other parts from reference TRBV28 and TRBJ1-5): DVKVTQSSRYLVKRTGEKVFLECVQDMDHENMFWYRQDPGLGLRLIYFSYDVKMKEKGDIPEGYSVSREKKERFSLILESASTNQTSMYLCASSSPGNQPQHFGDGTRLSIL.

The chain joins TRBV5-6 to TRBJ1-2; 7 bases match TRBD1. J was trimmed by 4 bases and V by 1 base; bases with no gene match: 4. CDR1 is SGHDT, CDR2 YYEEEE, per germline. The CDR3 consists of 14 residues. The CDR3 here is CASSLFDRVYGYTF. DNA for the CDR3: TGTGCCAGCAGCTTGTTCGACAGGGTCTATGGCTACACCTTC.

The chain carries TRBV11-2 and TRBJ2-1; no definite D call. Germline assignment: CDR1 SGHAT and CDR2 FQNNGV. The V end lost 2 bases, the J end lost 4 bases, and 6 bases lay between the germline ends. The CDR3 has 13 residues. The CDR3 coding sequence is TGTGCCAGCAGCTTACTACGTTACAATGAGCAGTTCTTC. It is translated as CASSLLRYNEQFF. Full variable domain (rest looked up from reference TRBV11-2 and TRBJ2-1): EAGVAQSPRYKIIEKRQSVAFWCNPISGHATLYWYQQILGQGPKLLIQFQNNGVVDDSQLPKDRFSAERLKGVDSTLKIQPAKLEDSAVYLCASSLLRYNEQFFGPGTRLTVL.

The CDR3 DNA sequence: TGTGCCAGCAGCTTAGGAACCGCAGAAGCTTTCTTT. It is translated as CASSLGTAEAFF. V usage is TRBV13 and J usage is TRBJ1-1; D is ambiguous. The germline gives CDR1 PRHDT, CDR2 FYEKMQ (reference sequence). V was cut by 0 bases and J by 8 bases, with 7 bases left in between. The CDR3 spans 12 residues.

The CDR3 loop reads CASSGGQSYNEQFF. The CDR3, as DNA: TGTGCCAGCAGCGGGGGTCAATCCTACAATGAGCAGTTCTTC. The chain uses TRBV9 and TRBJ2-1; D remains unclear. Germline assignment: CDR1 SGDLS and CDR2 YYNGEE. The CDR3 spans 14 residues. Trimming stripped 3 bases from V and 1 base from J, with 8 bases between.

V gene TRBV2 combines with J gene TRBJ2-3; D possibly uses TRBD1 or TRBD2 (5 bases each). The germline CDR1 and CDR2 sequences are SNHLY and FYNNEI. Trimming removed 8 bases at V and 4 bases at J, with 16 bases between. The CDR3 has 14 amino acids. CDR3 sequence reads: CASEGSRVPDTQYF. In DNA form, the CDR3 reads TGTGCCAGCGAGGGAAGCAGGGTCCCAGATACGCAGTATTTT.